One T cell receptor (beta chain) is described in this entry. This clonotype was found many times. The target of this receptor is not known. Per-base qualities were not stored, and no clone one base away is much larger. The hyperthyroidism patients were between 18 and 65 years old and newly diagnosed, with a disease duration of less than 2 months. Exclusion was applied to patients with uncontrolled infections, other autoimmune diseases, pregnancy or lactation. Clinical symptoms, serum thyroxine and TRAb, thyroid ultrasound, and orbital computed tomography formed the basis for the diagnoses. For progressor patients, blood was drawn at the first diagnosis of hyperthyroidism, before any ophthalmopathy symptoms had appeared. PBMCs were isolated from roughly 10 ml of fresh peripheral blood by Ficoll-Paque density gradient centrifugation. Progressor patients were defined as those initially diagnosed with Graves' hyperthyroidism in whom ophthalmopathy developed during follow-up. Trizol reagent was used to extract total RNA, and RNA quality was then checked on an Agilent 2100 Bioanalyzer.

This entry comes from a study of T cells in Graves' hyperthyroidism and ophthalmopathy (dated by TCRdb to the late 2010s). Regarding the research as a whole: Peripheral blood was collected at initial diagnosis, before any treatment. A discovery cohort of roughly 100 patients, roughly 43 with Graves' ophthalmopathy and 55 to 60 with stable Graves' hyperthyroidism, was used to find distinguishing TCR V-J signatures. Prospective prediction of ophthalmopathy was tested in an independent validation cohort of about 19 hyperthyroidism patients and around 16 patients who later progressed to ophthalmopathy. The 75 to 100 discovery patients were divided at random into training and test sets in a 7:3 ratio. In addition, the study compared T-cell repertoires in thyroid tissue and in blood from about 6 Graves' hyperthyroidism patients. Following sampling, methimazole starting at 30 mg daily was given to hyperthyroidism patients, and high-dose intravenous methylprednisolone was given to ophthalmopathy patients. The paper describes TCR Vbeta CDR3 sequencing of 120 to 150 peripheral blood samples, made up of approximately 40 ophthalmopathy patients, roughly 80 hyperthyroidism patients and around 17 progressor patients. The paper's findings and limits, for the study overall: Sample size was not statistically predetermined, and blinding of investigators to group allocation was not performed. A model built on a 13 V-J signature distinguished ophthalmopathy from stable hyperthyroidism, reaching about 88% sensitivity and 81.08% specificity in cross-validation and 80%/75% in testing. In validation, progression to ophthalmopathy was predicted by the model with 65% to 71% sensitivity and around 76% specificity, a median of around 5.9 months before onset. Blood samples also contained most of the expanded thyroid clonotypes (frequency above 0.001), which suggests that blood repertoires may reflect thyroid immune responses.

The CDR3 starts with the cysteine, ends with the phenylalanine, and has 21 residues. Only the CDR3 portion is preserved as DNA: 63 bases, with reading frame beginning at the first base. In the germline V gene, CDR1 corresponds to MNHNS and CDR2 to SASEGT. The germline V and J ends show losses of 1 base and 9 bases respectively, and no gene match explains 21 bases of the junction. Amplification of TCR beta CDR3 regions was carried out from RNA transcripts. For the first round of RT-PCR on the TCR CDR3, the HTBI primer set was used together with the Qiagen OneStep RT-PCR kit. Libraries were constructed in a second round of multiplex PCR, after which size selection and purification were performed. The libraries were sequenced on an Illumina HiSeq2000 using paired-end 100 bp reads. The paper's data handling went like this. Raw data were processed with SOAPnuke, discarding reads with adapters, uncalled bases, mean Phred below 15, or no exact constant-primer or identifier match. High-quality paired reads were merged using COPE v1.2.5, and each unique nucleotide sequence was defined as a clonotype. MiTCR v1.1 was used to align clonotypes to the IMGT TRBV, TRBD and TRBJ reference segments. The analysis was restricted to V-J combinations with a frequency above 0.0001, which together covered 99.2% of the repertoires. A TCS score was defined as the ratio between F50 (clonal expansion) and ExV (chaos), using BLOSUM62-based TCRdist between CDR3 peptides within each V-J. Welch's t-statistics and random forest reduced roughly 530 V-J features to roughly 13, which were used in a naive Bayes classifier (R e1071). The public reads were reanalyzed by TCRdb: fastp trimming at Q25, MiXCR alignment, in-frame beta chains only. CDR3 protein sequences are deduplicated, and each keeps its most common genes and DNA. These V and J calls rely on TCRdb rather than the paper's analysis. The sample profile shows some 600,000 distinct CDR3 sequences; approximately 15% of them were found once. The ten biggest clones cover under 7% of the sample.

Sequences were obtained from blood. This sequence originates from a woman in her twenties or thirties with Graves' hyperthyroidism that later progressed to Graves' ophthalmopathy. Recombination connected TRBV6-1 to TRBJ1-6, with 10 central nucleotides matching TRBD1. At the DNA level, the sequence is TGTGCCAGCAGTGAAGGGGCATTTAGGACAGGGGGAGTTGCCTTGACTTCACCCCTCCACTTT. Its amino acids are CASSEGAFRTGGVALTSPLHF.